This T cell receptor beta chain was obtained from a study of cytomegalovirus exposure and HLA in healthy donors. Study-wide results and caveats: As a later analysis revealed, the rate of TCR association differed by HLA locus, with DRB1 most and HLA-C fewest. Researchers reported in a later analysis that common viral pathogens appeared linked to several top clusters. In an earlier analysis, most TCR beta V segments were productive about 87% or about 30% of the time. There were 160 or so TCR beta chains listed as cytomegalovirus-associated.

Primers for the PCR totalled 60 Vbeta and 13 Jbeta. Produced via immunoSEQ multiplex PCR; TCRdb's table is partial and in-frame only. The table has around 63,000 clones, over 70% seen once; the top ten hold about 8.2%. A word on this clone: Its antigen is unknown.

The sequence derives from a man aged 55 to 70 in good health and CMV-seropositive. Material for sequencing was PBMCs.

The DNA for the CDR3 is TGTGCCATCAGTGAAGAGGGACAGGGAAACACTGAAGCTTTCTTT. This translates into CAISEEGQGNTEAFF. This chain joins TRBV10-3 and TRBJ1-1; TRBD1 aligns across 9 bases. The CDR3 is 15 amino acids. In germline, CDR1 is ENHRY, CDR2 SYGVKD. Trimming at V came to 3 bases and at J to 2 bases, leaving 4 bases not matched to a gene.